The 32 T cell receptor beta chains given below trace back to one sample, sequenced in a study of cytomegalovirus exposure and HLA in healthy donors. In the PCR, 60 Vbeta and 13 Jbeta primers were used. Libraries were prepared by immunoSEQ multiplex PCR; TCRdb keeps only in-frame clonotypes and omits some of them. The sample contains some 110,000 clones, about 69% of which appear only once. The material sequenced was PBMCs. These receptors were taken from a woman younger than 35 in good health and CMV-seronegative.

This chain links TRBV5-1 with TRBJ2-2, with 7 nucleotides matching TRBD1. Looked up from germline, CDR1 is SGHRS and CDR2 is YFSETQ. After removal of 4 bases from V and 7 bases from J, the junction contained 16 bases not matched to a gene. CDR3 size: 17 residues. The CDR3 sequence: CASSAATGTVVHGELFF. CDR3 DNA sequence: TGCGCCAGCAGCGCAGCTACCGGGACAGTGGTTCACGGGGAGCTGTTTTTT.

The CDR3 nucleotides are TGTGCTAGCTCCCAGGGGAGCTCCTACAATGAGCAGTTCTTC. Its translation is CASSQGSSYNEQFF. The chain has TRBV7-7 and TRBJ2-1, with D perhaps matching TRBD1 (6 bases). Germline-derived CDR1 and CDR2 are SSHAT and FNYEAQ (reference sequence). CDR3 length equals 14 residues.

The chain employs TRBV7-9 and TRBJ1-6; 9 nucleotides align to TRBD1. This CDR3 comprises 15 residues. Trimming at V came to 5 bases and at J to 5 bases, leaving 4 bases not matched to a gene. Germline V gene lookup returns CDR1 SEHNR and CDR2 FQNEAQ (reference sequence). DNA for the CDR3: TGTGCCAGCAGCAGGGACAGGGCACATAATTCACCCCTCCACTTT. Protein: CASSRDRAHNSPLHF.

CDR3 sequence (DNA): TGTGCCAGCAGTGTTTTTCAGGGATTCACCGGGGAGCTGTTTTTT. It codes for CASSVFQGFTGELFF. The chain combines TRBV2 with TRBJ2-2; possibly TRBD1 for D (5 bases). The CDR3 is 15 residues long. Germline CDR1 is SNHLY and CDR2 is FYNNEI. Trimming left V 4 bases short and J 4 bases short, with 13 bases between.

This clone was recorded once. The chain joins TRBV13 to TRBJ2-7; possibly TRBD1 for D (6 bases). Germline CDR1 and CDR2: PRHDT and FYEKMQ (reference sequence). The CDR3 runs to 14 residues. The V end lost 4 bases, the J end lost 3 bases, and 13 bases lay between the germline ends. The chain's CDR3 is CASSYPGQFYEQYF. CDR3 sequence (DNA): TGTGCCAGCAGCTACCCCGGACAGTTCTACGAGCAGTACTTC.

Regarding this clone: The CDR3 ends on some other residue instead of the conserved phenylalanine or tryptophan, so this is likely a read error. The rearrangement links TRBV5-6 to TRBJ1-2; unclear D gene. Trimming took 6 bases from V and 3 from J, leaving 12 bases between them. Looked up from germline, CDR1 is SGHDT and CDR2 is YYEEEE. This CDR3 comprises 13 residues. CDR3 sequence reads: CASNLTPDYGYTV. The CDR3 bases are TGTGCCAGCAACCTAACTCCGGACTATGGCTACACCGTC.

The CDR3 is CASSPTGETEAFF. The CDR3 bases are TGTGCCAGCAGCCCGACAGGGGAAACTGAAGCTTTCTTT. The chain combines TRBV5-6 with TRBJ1-1; TRBD1 matches at 8 bases. The V gene's germline CDR1 is SGHDT and CDR2 YYEEEE. The CDR3 sequence is 13 residues long. V lost 4 bases, J lost 5 bases, and 4 bases stayed unmatched.

This clone was observed a single time. This chain uses TRBV5-6 with TRBJ1-1; 8 nucleotides agree with TRBD1. CDR1 and CDR2 (germline): SGHDT, YYEEEE. CDR3 length: 13 residues. V shed 4 bases and J 11 bases; nucleotides not matched to a gene: 10. CDR3 loop: CASSLGQGTLAFF. CDR3 coding DNA: TGTGCCAGCAGCCTTGGACAGGGCACCCTCGCTTTCTTT.

The chain has TRBV5-1 and TRBJ1-2; the match to TRBD1 covers 12 bases. V lost 7 bases to trimming and J lost 7 bases; unmatched junction nucleotides: 11. The CDR3 consists of 15 residues. CDR1 SGHRS and CDR2 YFSETQ come from the germline V gene. As DNA, the CDR3 is TGCGCCAGCGGGGACCCCGGGACAGGGGGCTCTGGCTACACCTTC. It specifies CASGDPGTGGSGYTF. Full variable domain (missing parts from reference TRBV5-1 and TRBJ1-2): KAGVTQTPRYLIKTRGQQVTLSCSPISGHRSVSWYQQTPGQGLQFLFEYFSETQRNKGNFPGRFSGRQFSNSRSEMNVSTLELGDSALYLCASGDPGTGGSGYTFGSGTRLTVV.

The genes are TRBV10-3 and TRBJ1-2; possibly TRBD1 for D (5 bases). Germline values: CDR1 ENHRY, CDR2 SYGVKD. Trimming stripped 5 bases from V and 7 bases from J, with 17 bases between. The CDR3 consists of 14 residues. The CDR3 DNA sequence: TGTGCCATCAGTACAGGCGCCCCGGTTGGTGGCTACACCTTC. It encodes CAISTGAPVGGYTF.

The chain recombines TRBV28 with TRBJ2-2; D might be TRBD1 (6 bases). The CDR3 loop spans 14 amino acids. V was clipped by 7 bases and J by 7 bases, with 16 bases between them. Germline values: CDR1 MDHEN, CDR2 SYDVKM. Written as DNA, the CDR3 is TGTGCCAGCACACCGGGGACACCGGGCGGGGAGCTGTTTTTT. Translation: CASTPGTPGGELFF. The variable domain in full, completed from reference TRBV28 and TRBJ2-2, reads DVKVTQSSRYLVKRTGEKVFLECVQDMDHENMFWYRQDPGLGLRLIYFSYDVKMKEKGDIPEGYSVSREKKERFSLILESASTNQTSMYLCASTPGTPGGELFFGEGSRLTVL.

V is TRBV30 and J is TRBJ1-5; TRBD1 matches 11 bases. Losses at the gene ends were 0 bases for V and 5 bases for J; bases not matched to a gene: 3. The CDR3 extends over 15 amino acids. Germline lookup yields CDR1 GTSNPN and CDR2 SVGIG (reference sequence). The CDR3 nucleotides read TGTGCCTGGAGTGTTGGGACAGGGGGTCATCAGCCCCAGCATTTT. Amino acids: CAWSVGTGGHQPQHF.

V is TRBV10-3 and J is TRBJ1-2; D remains unclear. The V end was cut by 3 bases, the J end by 4 bases, with 9 bases between. The germline gives CDR1 ENHRY, CDR2 SYGVKD. This CDR3 spans 13 amino acids. CDR3 coding DNA: TGTGCCATCAGTGAAGGCGGATCCTATGGCTACACCTTC. This encodes CAISEGGSYGYTF.

V gene TRBV7-6 combines with J gene TRBJ1-4; TRBD1 matches 8 bases. Germline-derived CDR1 and CDR2 are SGHVS and FNYEAQ. Trimming cost V 3 bases and J 7 bases; bases outside gene matches: 10. This CDR3 contains 16 residues. This CDR3 reads CASSLVYRGGTEKLFF. The CDR3 nucleotides read TGTGCCAGCAGCTTGGTATACAGGGGGGGCACTGAAAAACTGTTTTTT.

A note on this clone: A read error may produce the germline difference seen at one junction end. V is TRBV6-1 and J is TRBJ2-1; TRBD2 matches at 13 bases. The germline V gene encodes CDR1 MNHNS and CDR2 SASEGT. The CDR3 totals 14 residues. The CDR3 here is CASSEGLAGGSRIF. In nucleotides, the CDR3 is TGTGCCAGCAGTGAAGGACTAGCGGGGGGCTCGCGGATCTTC.

V is TRBV7-9 and J is TRBJ2-1; 9 bases match TRBD2. Trimming cost V 6 bases and J 5 bases; bases outside gene matches: 8. CDR1 SEHNR and CDR2 FQNEAQ come from the germline V gene (reference sequence). The CDR3 length is 15 residues. The CDR3 region has the DNA TGTGCCAGCAGTTCCGGGACTAGCTACAACAATGAGCAGTTCTTC. Amino acids: CASSSGTSYNNEQFF.

Comment on this clone: The DNA is omitted, as the CDR3 cannot be located on it reliably, and the CDR3 follows TCRdb's listing. This chain links TRBV27 with TRBJ1-2; the DNA was not compared with TRBD1, the D call given in the table. The CDR3 is 13 amino acids long, termini counted. CDR1 and CDR2 (germline): MNHEY, SMNVEV (reference sequence). The CDR3 reads CASSWGQGATQLF.

This chain connects TRBV5-1 to TRBJ1-2, with TRBD1 identical over 8 bases. This CDR3 has 15 residues. Losses at the gene ends were 0 bases for V and 5 bases for J; bases not matched to a gene: 6. Germline values: CDR1 SGHRS, CDR2 YFSETQ. CDR3 in amino acids: CASSLGTGQEYGYTF. CDR3 coding DNA: TGCGCCAGCAGCTTGGGGACGGGACAGGAATATGGCTACACCTTC. The variable domain in full, completed from reference TRBV5-1 and TRBJ1-2, reads KAGVTQTPRYLIKTRGQQVTLSCSPISGHRSVSWYQQTPGQGLQFLFEYFSETQRNKGNFPGRFSGRQFSNSRSEMNVSTLELGDSALYLCASSLGTGQEYGYTFGSGTRLTVV.

This clone was seen a single time. V gene TRBV5-1 combines with J gene TRBJ2-7, with D possibly being TRBD1 (5 bases). This CDR3 region has 15 residues. V gave up 0 bases and J gave up 1 base, with 11 bases separating them. Germline values: CDR1 SGHRS, CDR2 YFSETQ. CDR3 in DNA: TGCGCCAGCAGCTTGGCCTGGGGCGGTTCCTACGAGCAGTACTTC. Translating it yields CASSLAWGGSYEQYF.

This clone occurred a few times. This chain connects TRBV6-6 to TRBJ2-5; tentative D call: TRBD1 (6 bases). The germline V gene has CDR1 MNHNY and CDR2 SVGAGI (reference sequence). The CDR3 sequence is 13 residues long. V was cut by 7 bases and J by 6 bases, with 15 bases left in between. The CDR3 DNA is TGTGCCAGCAATAATGAGGGGGTTCAGACCCAGTACTTC. Translated, it gives CASNNEGVQTQYF.

Of note for this clone: The identical CDR3 is also encoded by other nucleotide sequences in the sample. The chain is built from TRBV30 and TRBJ1-5, with 8 bases fitting TRBD1. The CDR3 loop spans 14 amino acids. Germline CDR1 reads GTSNPN; CDR2 reads SVGIG (reference sequence). V was clipped by 2 bases and J by 4 bases; unmatched bases: 4. CDR3 DNA: TGTGCCTGGAGTCCCGGGACAGGAAATCAGCCCCAGCATTTT. Translating gives CAWSPGTGNQPQHF.

The genes are TRBV10-3 and TRBJ2-6; D perhaps matches TRBD2 (5 bases). Trimming stripped 10 bases from V and 1 base from J, with 11 bases between. There are 14 residues in the CDR3. Germline CDR1 is ENHRY and CDR2 is SYGVKD. The CDR3 DNA reads TGTGCCACCCGACGGGGATCTGGGGCCAACGTCCTGACTTTC. It encodes CATRRGSGANVLTF.

A single count supports this clone. V usage is TRBV9 and J usage is TRBJ2-7; 7 bases match TRBD1. The CDR3 is 13 amino acids. CDR1 is SGDLS and CDR2 is YYNGEE in the germline V gene. V trimming: 4 bases; J trimming: 4 bases; junction bases outside the gene matches: 5. CDR3 amino acids: CASSRDSEYEQYF. As DNA, the CDR3 is TGTGCCAGCAGCCGGGACAGCGAATACGAGCAGTACTTC.

The chain carries TRBV5-1 and TRBJ1-1; TRBD1 is a possible D gene (5 bases). V lost 0 bases, J lost 6 bases, and 18 bases lay in between. Germline CDR1 and CDR2: SGHRS and YFSETQ. CDR3 length equals 16 residues. CDR3 sequence: CASSLEVAGRWAEAFF. Written as DNA, the CDR3 is TGCGCCAGCAGCTTGGAGGTCGCAGGGCGCTGGGCTGAAGCTTTCTTT.

The V gene is TRBV7-3, the J gene TRBJ2-5; the match to TRBD2 covers 11 bases. This CDR3 region has 13 residues. Looked up from germline, CDR1 is SGHTA and CDR2 is FQGTGA. The V and J ends lost 5 bases and 5 bases, in that order; junction bases with no gene match: 1. The CDR3 region is CASSLAGGETQYF. CDR3 bases: TGTGCCAGCAGCCTAGCGGGGGGTGAGACCCAGTACTTC. Based on the CDR3 plus reference TRBV7-3 and TRBJ2-5, the full variable domain is GAGVSQTPSNKVTEKGKYVELRCDPISGHTALYWYRQSLGQGPEFLIYFQGTGAADDSGLPNDRFFAVRPEGSVSTLKIQRTERGDSAVYLCASSLAGGETQYFGPGTRLLVL.

V is TRBV6-5 and J is TRBJ1-4; TRBD1 is a possible D gene (5 bases). The CDR3 consists of 16 residues. Germline values: CDR1 MNHEY, CDR2 SVGAGI. The V end was cut by 4 bases, the J end by 8 bases, with 20 bases between. CDR3 residues: CASSSAPGLLGEKLFF. The CDR3 nucleotides read TGTGCCAGCAGTTCCGCCCCAGGGTTACTGGGAGAAAAACTGTTTTTT.

For this clone: A junction boundary mismatches the germline segment, possibly from a read error. The V call is TRBV6-1, the J call TRBJ2-5; 9 bases are a match to TRBD1. The J call may be wrong; the DNA end is better matched by TRBJ2-7. The CDR3 contains 14 residues. Germline loops: CDR1 MNHNS, CDR2 SASEGT. CDR3 sequence (DNA): TGTGCTAGCAGTTGGGGGACAGGGTCCTACGAGCAGTACTTC. It encodes CASSWGTGSYEQYF.

The chain combines TRBV4-1 with TRBJ2-7; D possibly corresponds to TRBD1 (6 bases). The CDR3 runs to 15 residues. V gave up 0 bases and J gave up 4 bases, with 13 bases separating them. Germline V gives CDR1 MGHRA, CDR2 YSYEKL. CDR3 coding DNA: TGCGCCAGCAGCCAAGATAAAGAACAGGGTTACGAGCAGTACTTC. Translated: CASSQDKEQGYEQYF.

This chain uses TRBV4-1 with TRBJ2-7; 11 bases agree with TRBD2. The junction had 4 bases not matched to a gene; V was cut back by 2 bases and J by 1 base. This CDR3 spans 16 amino acids. Germline V gene sequence: CDR1 MGHRA, CDR2 YSYEKL. CDR3 sequence: CASSQQTSGESYEQYF. Here the CDR3 DNA reads TGCGCCAGCAGCCAACAGACTAGCGGGGAGTCCTACGAGCAGTACTTC.

V usage is TRBV5-1 and J usage is TRBJ1-2; 8 nucleotides align to TRBD1. With 0 bases clipped from V and 4 bases from J, the junction kept 5 bases outside the gene matches. The germline gives CDR1 SGHRS, CDR2 YFSETQ. This CDR3 contains 15 residues. The CDR3 protein is CASSLGTGSGYGYTF. The DNA of the CDR3 is TGCGCCAGCAGCTTGGGGACAGGGAGTGGCTATGGCTACACCTTC.

This clone occurred once. The rearrangement joins TRBV2 to TRBJ2-5, with TRBD2 matching 10 bases. CDR3 length: 15 amino acids. Germline V CDR1 and CDR2: SNHLY, FYNNEI. V shed 7 bases, J shed 5 bases, and the junction held 10 bases outside the gene matches. The CDR3, as DNA: TGTGCCAGCACTCGAAAGCGGGGGGGCATGGAGACCCAGTACTTC. Residues: CASTRKRGGMETQYF.

The V call is TRBV15, the J call TRBJ2-3, with D perhaps matching TRBD1 (5 bases). Trimming stripped 9 bases from V and 0 bases from J, with 13 bases between. The CDR3 extends over 14 amino acids. Per the germline V gene, CDR1 is LNHNV and CDR2 is YYDKDF (reference sequence). Here the CDR3 reads CATESGQSTDTQYF. In DNA, the CDR3 is TGTGCCACTGAGTCCGGACAAAGCACAGATACGCAGTATTTT.